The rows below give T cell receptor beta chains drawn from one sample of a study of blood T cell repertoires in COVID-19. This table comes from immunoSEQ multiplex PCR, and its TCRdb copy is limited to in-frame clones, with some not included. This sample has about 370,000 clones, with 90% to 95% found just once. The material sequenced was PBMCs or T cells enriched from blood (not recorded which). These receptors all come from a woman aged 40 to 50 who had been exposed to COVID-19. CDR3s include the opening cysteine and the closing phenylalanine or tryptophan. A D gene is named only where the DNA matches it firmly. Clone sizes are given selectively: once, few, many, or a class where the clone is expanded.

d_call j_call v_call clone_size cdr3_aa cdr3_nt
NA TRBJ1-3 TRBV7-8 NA CASSLGGNSGNTIYF TGTGCCAGCAGCTTAGGAGGTAACTCTGGAAACACCATATATTTT
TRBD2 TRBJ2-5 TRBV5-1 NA CASSLARVAGETQYF TGCGCCAGCAGCTTGGCCCGGGTAGCGGGTGAGACCCAGTACTTC
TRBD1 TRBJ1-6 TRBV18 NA CASSTGVSEPLHF TGTGCCAGCTCGACAGGGGTCAGCGAACCCCTCCACTTT
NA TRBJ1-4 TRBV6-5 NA CATHRWSDEKLFF TGTGCCACCCACCGGTGGTCGGATGAAAAACTGTTTTTT
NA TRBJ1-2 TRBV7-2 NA CASTNRGAEYGYTF TGTGCCAGCACGAACCGGGGGGCTGAATATGGCTACACCTTC
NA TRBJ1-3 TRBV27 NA CASSLTGEYSGNTIYF TGTGCCAGCAGTTTAACGGGGGAATACTCTGGAAACACCATATATTTT
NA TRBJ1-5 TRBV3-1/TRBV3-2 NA CASSREPDQPQHF TGTGCCAGCAGCCGGGAGCCAGATCAGCCCCAGCATTTT
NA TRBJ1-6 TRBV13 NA CASSPYLGGNSPLHF TGTGCCAGCAGCCCATACCTCGGCGGGAATTCACCCCTCCACTTT
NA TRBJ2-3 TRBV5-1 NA CASSLWAGLTGTDTQYF TGCGCCAGCAGCTTGTGGGCAGGCCTTACTGGCACAGATACGCAGTATTTT
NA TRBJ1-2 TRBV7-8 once CASSLKLGSYGYTF TGTGCCAGCAGCTTAAAACTCGGTAGCTATGGCTACACCTTC
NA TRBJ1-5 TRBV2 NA CASHEGSPGQPQHF TGTGCCAGCCATGAGGGCTCCCCCGGGCAGCCCCAGCATTTT
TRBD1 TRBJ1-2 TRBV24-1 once CATSDSDRGNYGYTF TGTGCCACCAGTGATTCAGACAGGGGAAACTATGGCTACACCTTC
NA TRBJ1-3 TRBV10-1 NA CASSAQGNTIYF TGCGCCAGCAGTGCCCAGGGAAACACCATATATTTT
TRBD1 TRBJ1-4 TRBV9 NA CASSVEGADKKLFF TGTGCCAGCAGCGTAGAGGGGGCGGATAAAAAACTGTTTTTT
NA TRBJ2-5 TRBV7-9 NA CASSLSSRWLAIETQYF TGTGCCAGCAGCTTAAGCTCCAGGTGGCTAGCCATAGAGACCCAGTACTTC
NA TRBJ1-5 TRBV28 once CASNASGGGSQPQHF TGTGCCAGCAACGCGTCGGGAGGGGGTAGTCAGCCCCAGCATTTT
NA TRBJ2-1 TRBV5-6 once CASSFGGEQFF TGTGCCAGCAGCTTCGGGGGTGAGCAGTTCTTC
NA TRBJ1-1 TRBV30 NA CAWSVRGGWSAEAFF TGTGCCTGGAGTGTACGGGGGGGATGGAGCGCTGAAGCTTTCTTT
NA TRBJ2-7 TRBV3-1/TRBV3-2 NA CASSQVGGAGEQYF TGTGCCAGCAGCCAAGTGGGGGGGGCTGGTGAGCAGTACTTC
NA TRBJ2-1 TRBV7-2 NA CASSSTFLYNEQFF TGTGCCAGCAGCTCTACCTTCTTATACAATGAGCAGTTCTTC
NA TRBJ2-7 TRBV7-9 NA CASSLGSSGSYEQYF TGTGCCAGCAGCTTAGGGAGCTCCGGCTCCTACGAGCAGTACTTC
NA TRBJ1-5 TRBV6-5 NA CASKENQPQHF TGTGCCAGCAAAGAGAATCAGCCCCAGCATTTT
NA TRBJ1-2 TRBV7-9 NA CASSPSEAYGYTF TGTGCCAGCAGCCCGTCTGAAGCCTATGGCTACACCTTC
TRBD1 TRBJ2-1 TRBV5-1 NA CASSLGQGDEQFF TGCGCCAGCAGCTTGGGACAGGGTGATGAGCAGTTCTTC
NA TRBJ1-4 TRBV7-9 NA CASSSVNEKLFF TGTGCCAGCAGCTCTGTGAATGAAAAACTGTTTTTT
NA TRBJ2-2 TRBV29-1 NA CSVESDSFTGELFF TGCAGCGTTGAATCGGACAGCTTCACCGGGGAGCTGTTTTTT
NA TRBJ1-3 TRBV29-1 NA CSVEDPESLFSGNTIYF TGCAGCGTTGAAGATCCGGAGAGTCTTTTCTCTGGAAACACCATATATTTT
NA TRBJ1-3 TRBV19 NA CASRSQSSGNTIYF TGTGCCAGTAGATCACAGAGCTCTGGAAACACCATATATTTT
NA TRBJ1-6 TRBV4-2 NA CASSQDTGNGSPLHF TGTGCCAGCAGCCAAGATACGGGGAACGGTTCACCCCTCCACTTT
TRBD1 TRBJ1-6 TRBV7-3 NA CASSLRGTGYNSPLHF TGTGCCAGCAGCTTAAGAGGGACAGGCTATAATTCACCCCTCCACTTT
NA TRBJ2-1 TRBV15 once CATSRRAPTEVGMNEQFF TGTGCCACCAGCAGGAGGGCCCCGACCGAGGTGGGAATGAATGAGCAGTTCTTC
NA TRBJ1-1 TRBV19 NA CASSIIPVQGNTEAFF TGTGCCAGTAGTATCATCCCCGTTCAGGGGAACACTGAAGCTTTCTTT
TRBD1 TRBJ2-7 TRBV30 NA CACGQGTEQYF TGTGCCTGTGGACAGGGTACCGAGCAGTACTTC
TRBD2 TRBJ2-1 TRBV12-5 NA CASRIGLAVLNEQFF TGTGCTAGCAGGATAGGACTAGCGGTCCTCAATGAGCAGTTCTTC
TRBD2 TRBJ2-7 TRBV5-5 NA CASSLRAGGTYEQYF TGTGCCAGCAGCTTGCGGGCGGGGGGCACCTACGAGCAGTACTTC
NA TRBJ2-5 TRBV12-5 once CASGSSGVETQYF TGTGCTAGTGGTTCCTCGGGGGTAGAGACCCAGTACTTC
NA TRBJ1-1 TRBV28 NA CASRGIQGSEAFF TGTGCCAGCAGGGGTATACAGGGTTCTGAAGCTTTCTTT
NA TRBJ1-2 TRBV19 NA CASSIEFGRHGYTF TGTGCCAGTAGTATTGAGTTCGGCAGGCATGGCTACACCTTC
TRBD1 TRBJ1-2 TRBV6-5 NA CASKIPGGHGYTF TGTGCCAGCAAGATCCCAGGGGGCCATGGCTACACCTTC
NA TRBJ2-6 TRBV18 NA CASSPPSQGSVLTF TGTGCCAGCTCACCACCGAGTCAGGGGTCGGTCCTGACTTTC
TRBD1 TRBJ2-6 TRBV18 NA CASSLAGQGSSGANVLTF TGTGCCAGCTCACTGGCGGGACAGGGGAGCTCTGGGGCCAACGTCCTGACTTTC